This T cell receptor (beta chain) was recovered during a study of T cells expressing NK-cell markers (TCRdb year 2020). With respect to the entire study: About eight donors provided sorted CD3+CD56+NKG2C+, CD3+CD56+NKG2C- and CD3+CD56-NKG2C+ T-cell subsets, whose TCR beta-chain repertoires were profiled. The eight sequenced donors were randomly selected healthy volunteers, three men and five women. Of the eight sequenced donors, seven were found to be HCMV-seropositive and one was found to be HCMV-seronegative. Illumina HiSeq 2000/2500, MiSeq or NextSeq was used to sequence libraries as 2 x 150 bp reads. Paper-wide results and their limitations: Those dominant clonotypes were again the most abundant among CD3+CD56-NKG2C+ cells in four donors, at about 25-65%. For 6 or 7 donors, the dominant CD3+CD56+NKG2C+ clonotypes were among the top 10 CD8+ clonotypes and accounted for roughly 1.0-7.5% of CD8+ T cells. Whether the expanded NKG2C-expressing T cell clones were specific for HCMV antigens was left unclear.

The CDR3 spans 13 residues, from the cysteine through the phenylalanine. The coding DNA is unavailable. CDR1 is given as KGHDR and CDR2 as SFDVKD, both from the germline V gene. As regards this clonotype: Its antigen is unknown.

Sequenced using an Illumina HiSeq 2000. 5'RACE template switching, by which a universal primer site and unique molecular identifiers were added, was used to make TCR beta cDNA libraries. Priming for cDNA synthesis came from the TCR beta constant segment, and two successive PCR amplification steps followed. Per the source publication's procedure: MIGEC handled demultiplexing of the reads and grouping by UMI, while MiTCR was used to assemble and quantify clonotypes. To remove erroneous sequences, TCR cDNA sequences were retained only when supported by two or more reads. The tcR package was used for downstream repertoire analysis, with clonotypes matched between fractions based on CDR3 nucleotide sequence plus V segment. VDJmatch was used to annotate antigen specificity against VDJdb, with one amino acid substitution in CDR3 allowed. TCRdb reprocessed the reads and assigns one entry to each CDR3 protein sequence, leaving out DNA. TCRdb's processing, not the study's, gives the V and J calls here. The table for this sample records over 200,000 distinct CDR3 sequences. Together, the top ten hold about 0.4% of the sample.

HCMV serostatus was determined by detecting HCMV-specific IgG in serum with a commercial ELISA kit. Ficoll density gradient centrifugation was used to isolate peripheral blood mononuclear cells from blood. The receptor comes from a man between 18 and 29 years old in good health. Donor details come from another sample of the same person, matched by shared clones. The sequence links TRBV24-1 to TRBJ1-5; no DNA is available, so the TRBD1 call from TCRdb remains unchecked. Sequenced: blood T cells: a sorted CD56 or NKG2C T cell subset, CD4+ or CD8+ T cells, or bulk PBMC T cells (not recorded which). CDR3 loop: CATSRTVGQPQHF.